This T cell receptor (beta chain) comes out of a study of OX40 agonist ivuxolimab in advanced cancers. This clone was counted many times. The CDR3 is made up of 14 amino acids. CDR1 is SNHLY and CDR2 is FYNNEI in the germline V gene. Trimming cost V 0 bases and J 8 bases, with 13 bases left between them. Sequencing was performed with immunoSEQ multiplex PCR; in TCRdb, only in-frame clones are kept and a portion is missing. The sample comprises about 98,000 clones, around 88% of which are singletons, and over 0.4% rests with the top ten. This rearrangement joins TRBV2 to TRBJ1-2; D is perhaps TRBD1 (6 bases). The sequences come from CD4+ or CD8+ T cells sorted from blood, collected in a trial of the OX40 agonist ivuxolimab. This receptor was obtained from an adult with an advanced solid tumor such as melanoma, head and neck, liver or kidney cancer. CDR3 residues: CASSEALGGGGYTF. The DNA of the CDR3 is TGTGCCAGCAGTGAAGCGCTTGGGGGCGGAGGCTACACCTTC.